One sample yielded the 28 T cell receptor beta chains listed below, sequenced in a study of T cells in Graves' hyperthyroidism and ophthalmopathy. Regions amplified from RNA transcripts were the TCR beta CDR3 regions. First-round RT-PCR of the TCR CDR3 relied on the HTBI primer set. TCRdb re-derived calls from the multiplex PCR reads in MiXCR, one entry per CDR3 protein. The table has some 620,000 distinct CDR3 sequences, under 20% seen once. Input material: blood. The receptors here all came from a woman in her twenties or thirties with Graves' hyperthyroidism.

As regards this clonotype: Since a much larger clone is just one base distant, this may be a read error. The genes are TRBV20-1 and TRBJ2-2; no clear D gene. Per the germline V gene, CDR1 is DFQATT and CDR2 is SNEGSKA (reference sequence). The CDR3 loop spans 13 amino acids. Trimming stripped 0 bases from V and 6 bases from J, with 8 bases between. The CDR3 region is CSARDRAAGELFF. The CDR3 bases are TGCAGTGCTAGAGATCGCGCGGCCGGGGAGCTGTTTTTT.

At least ten counts were recorded for this clonotype. The chain couples TRBV2 to TRBJ1-2, with D possibly being TRBD1 (5 bases). Germline assignment: CDR1 SNHLY and CDR2 FYNNEI. The V and J ends lost 7 bases and 4 bases respectively, with 13 bases between them. The CDR3 has 13 residues. CDR3 coding DNA: TGTGCCAGCAAGCAGGGAGAAGGCTATGGCTACACCTTC. It codes for CASKQGEGYGYTF.

This clonotype was counted at least ten times. The CDR3: CASSYQQGKETQYF. DNA of the CDR3: TGTGCCAGCAGCTACCAACAGGGGAAAGAGACCCAGTACTTC. The chain carries TRBV7-2 and TRBJ2-5; TRBD1 matches 7 bases. Germline V gives CDR1 SGHTA, CDR2 FQGNSA. Unmatched junction bases numbered 5, after V lost 4 bases and J lost 3 bases. CDR3 length: 14 residues. The complete variable domain, with remaining parts taken from reference TRBV7-2 and TRBJ2-5, reads GAGVSQSPSNKVTEKGKDVELRCDPISGHTALYWYRQSLGQGLEFLIYFQGNSAPDKSGLPSDRFSAERTGGSVSTLTIQRTQQEDSAVYLCASSYQQGKETQYFGPGTRLLVL.

This clonotype showed up many times. J is TRBJ2-7 and V is TRBV11-3, with TRBD2 as a possible D gene (8 bases). CDR1 and CDR2 from the germline V gene are SGHNT and YENEEA. V shed 3 bases and J shed 5 bases, with 14 bases lying between them. The CDR3 has 14 amino acids. This CDR3 is CASSLRGREDEQYF. The DNA for the CDR3 is TGTGCCAGCAGCTTGAGGGGGCGGGAGGACGAGCAGTACTTC.

The V call is TRBV27, the J call TRBJ2-5; 8 nucleotides align to TRBD2. V was pared by 8 bases and J by 5 bases, with 13 bases of the junction left unmatched. This CDR3 spans 15 amino acids. The germline CDR1 and CDR2 sequences are MNHEY and SMNVEV (reference sequence). CDR3 protein: CASGLLAGSRETQYF. Here the CDR3 DNA reads TGTGCCAGCGGGCTCCTAGCGGGCTCCCGGGAGACCCAGTACTTC.

To note about this clonotype: This sequence may be a read error, since a much larger clone differs from it by one base. This chain links TRBV7-9 with TRBJ2-1; TRBD1 is a possible D gene (5 bases). The CDR3 runs to 14 residues. Germline values: CDR1 SEHNR, CDR2 FQNEAQ (reference sequence). Here the CDR3 DNA reads TGTGCCAGCAGCTTAGGGACAAACTACAATGAGCAGTCCTTC. As protein: CASSLGTNYNEQSF.

The V call is TRBV20-1, the J call TRBJ1-1, with 8 bases fitting TRBD1. V was clipped by 0 bases and J by 9 bases; unmatched bases: 9. There are 14 residues in the CDR3. Germline lookup yields CDR1 DFQATT and CDR2 SNEGSKA (reference sequence). The CDR3 region has the DNA TGCAGTGCTAGAGATCAGGGGGCGCCTTTGAAAGCTTTCTTT. It translates to CSARDQGAPLKAFF.

This clonotype was counted at least ten times. The rearrangement joins TRBV28 to TRBJ2-6; perhaps TRBD2 as D (5 bases). V was pared by 5 bases and J by 0 bases, with 14 bases between. Germline CDR1 is MDHEN and CDR2 is SYDVKM. This CDR3 has 17 amino acids. The CDR3 protein is CASSLRAVLSGANVLTF. CDR3 nucleotide sequence: TGTGCCAGCAGTCTGCGGGCAGTCCTCTCTGGGGCCAACGTCCTGACTTTC.

This clonotype appeared a few times. J is TRBJ1-2 and V is TRBV4-1; D gene ambiguous. Per the germline V gene, CDR1 is MGHRA and CDR2 is YSYEKL. Trimming took off 0 bases at V and 2 bases at J, with 10 bases between the two ends. CDR3 length: 15 amino acids. CDR3: CASSQEEGRNYGYTF. The CDR3 nucleotides are TGCGCCAGCAGCCAAGAAGAGGGCAGGAACTATGGCTACACCTTC.

This clonotype was observed at least ten times. The chain recombines TRBV10-3 with TRBJ1-5; 7 nucleotides align to TRBD1. The V and J ends lost 10 bases and 4 bases, in that order; junction bases with no gene match: 10. CDR3 size: 14 residues. Per the germline V gene, CDR1 is ENHRY and CDR2 is SYGVKD. CDR3 sequence reads: CATDRQGENQPQHF. As DNA, the CDR3 is TGTGCCACAGACAGACAGGGAGAGAATCAGCCCCAGCATTTT.

This clonotype was observed many times. The V gene is TRBV28, the J gene TRBJ1-2; perhaps TRBD1 as D (6 bases). Germline CDR1 MDHEN, CDR2 SYDVKM. Trimming removed 7 bases at V and 1 base at J, with 10 bases between. This CDR3 comprises 13 residues. The CDR3 region has the DNA TGTGCCAGCATCGACAGGAATAACTATGGCTACACCTTC. Amino acids: CASIDRNNYGYTF.

The V gene is TRBV7-2, the J gene TRBJ2-2; 9 nucleotides align to TRBD1. J was trimmed by 5 bases and V by 5 bases; bases with no gene match: 3. This CDR3 comprises 14 residues. Germline CDR1 reads SGHTA; CDR2 reads FQGNSA. The CDR3 loop is CASSAGQGTGELFF. The CDR3 DNA follows: TGTGCCAGCAGCGCGGGACAGGGAACCGGGGAGCTGTTTTTT. The variable domain in full, completed from reference TRBV7-2 and TRBJ2-2, reads GAGVSQSPSNKVTEKGKDVELRCDPISGHTALYWYRQSLGQGLEFLIYFQGNSAPDKSGLPSDRFSAERTGGSVSTLTIQRTQQEDSAVYLCASSAGQGTGELFFGEGSRLTVL.

This clonotype was detected only a few times. The chain uses TRBV4-3 and TRBJ1-2, with D maybe TRBD1 (5 bases). CDR1 LGHNA and CDR2 YSLEER come from the germline V gene. V lost 1 base, J lost 4 bases, and 7 bases lay in between. CDR3 size: 13 residues. In nucleotides, the CDR3 is TGCGCCAGCAGCCAAGGACAGCGCTATGGCTACACCTTC. Protein product: CASSQGQRYGYTF.

This clonotype was detected only a few times. The chain carries TRBV9 and TRBJ2-1; a weak D match, TRBD2 (6 bases). V lost 4 bases to trimming and J lost 1 base, with 12 bases between them. The CDR3 extends over 15 amino acids. Germline CDR1 SGDLS, CDR2 YYNGEE. The CDR3 DNA follows: TGTGCCAGCAGCCAGACTAGTAAGTCCTACAATGAGCAGTTCTTC. It codes for CASSQTSKSYNEQFF.

There are a few counts of this clonotype. The V gene is TRBV10-2, the J gene TRBJ2-1; 9 bases match TRBD2. The CDR3 has 15 residues. V shed 8 bases and J 0 bases; nucleotides not matched to a gene: 5. In germline, CDR1 is WSHSY, CDR2 SAAADI. CDR3 in amino acids: CASRSGSPSYNEQFF. The CDR3, as DNA: TGCGCCAGCCGTAGCGGGAGCCCCTCCTACAATGAGCAGTTCTTC.

The V and J genes are TRBV25-1 and TRBJ1-1; no definite D call. Per germline, CDR1 MGHDK and CDR2 SYGVNS. V lost 4 bases and J 2 bases, leaving 8 bases between the germline ends. CDR3 length: 13 residues. This CDR3 is CASSGKINTEAFF. The CDR3 bases are TGTGCCAGCAGTGGAAAGATTAACACTGAAGCTTTCTTT.

CDR3 sequence reads: CASSEKGGYNEQFF. CDR3 bases: TGTGCCAGCAGTGAGAAGGGGGGGTACAATGAGCAGTTCTTC. The chain combines TRBV6-1 with TRBJ2-1; D may be TRBD2 (7 bases). The V end was cut by 3 bases, the J end by 4 bases, with 10 bases between. The CDR3 has 14 residues. Looked up from germline, CDR1 is MNHNS and CDR2 is SASEGT.

The V call is TRBV5-1, the J call TRBJ2-3; 9 bases line up with TRBD2. Looked up from germline, CDR1 is SGHRS and CDR2 is YFSETQ. Trimming at V came to 0 bases and at J to 4 bases, leaving 9 bases not matched to a gene. The CDR3 has 17 residues. The CDR3 region has the DNA TGCGCCAGCAGCTTGGGCTTGGTAGCGGGAGAACCAGATACGCAGTATTTT. Translation gives CASSLGLVAGEPDTQYF.

This rearrangement joins TRBV11-3 to TRBJ2-2; 7 bases agree with TRBD1. CDR3 size: 14 residues. CDR1 is SGHNT and CDR2 is YENEEA in the germline V gene. Trimming at V came to 0 bases and at J to 7 bases, leaving 2 bases not matched to a gene. In DNA, the CDR3 is TGTGCCAGCAGCTTAGATCGGACAGGCGGGGAGCTGTTTTTT. Its protein product is CASSLDRTGGELFF.

This clonotype was detected only a few times. At one end the junction does not follow the germline gene, possibly because of a read error. The V call is TRBV28, the J call TRBJ2-4; D could derive from TRBD1 or TRBD2 (5 bases each). There are 16 residues in the CDR3. Germline assignment: CDR1 MDHEN and CDR2 SYDVKM. The CDR3 loop is CASSSPGAGVKSIQYF. In DNA form, the CDR3 reads TGTGCCAGCAGTTCCCCCGGGGCCGGAGTAAAAAGCATTCAGTACTTC.

This clonotype was counted at least ten times. V gene TRBV28 combines with J gene TRBJ2-1, with D possibly TRBD2 on 5 matching bases. Germline assignment: CDR1 MDHEN and CDR2 SYDVKM. This CDR3 spans 13 amino acids. The V end was cut by 5 bases, the J end by 8 bases, with 13 bases between. The CDR3 region has the DNA TGTGCCAGCAGTCGGCGCTACGGGGATGAGCAGTTCTTC. This translates into CASSRRYGDEQFF.

The table lists this clonotype with many counts. The chain carries TRBV6-1 and TRBJ1-5; D remains ambiguous. This CDR3 contains 14 residues. V was clipped by 10 bases and J by 0 bases, with 13 bases between them. The germline CDR1 and CDR2 sequences are MNHNS and SASEGT. The CDR3 nucleotides are TGTGCCATCAACCCATTACCTAGCAATCAGCCCCAGCATTTT. Translated, it gives CAINPLPSNQPQHF.

This clonotype was picked up many times. This sequence joins TRBV4-1 and TRBJ2-1; D is ambiguous. The V gene's germline CDR1 is MGHRA and CDR2 YSYEKL. V lost 1 base to trimming and J lost 5 bases, with 12 bases between them. The CDR3 is 15 residues long. The CDR3 reads CASSQGYQLDNEQFF. The DNA for the CDR3 is TGCGCCAGCAGCCAAGGATATCAGTTGGACAATGAGCAGTTCTTC.

CDR3 protein: CASSEGQGGPYEQYF. CDR3 DNA sequence: TGTGCCAGCAGTGAAGGACAGGGGGGTCCCTACGAGCAGTACTTC. The chain has TRBV6-1 and TRBJ2-7; 9 nucleotides match TRBD1. Per the germline V gene, CDR1 is MNHNS and CDR2 is SASEGT. The CDR3 totals 15 residues. J gave up 2 bases and V 1 base, and 3 bases lay outside the gene matches.

This clonotype was observed a handful of times. The chain uses TRBV20-1 and TRBJ1-2, with unresolved D. The germline V gene has CDR1 DFQATT and CDR2 SNEGSKA (reference sequence). Trimming took off 0 bases at V and 2 bases at J, with 16 bases between the two ends. The CDR3 covers 16 residues. The CDR3 spells CSARDPVEDLNYGYTF. Written as DNA, the CDR3 is TGCAGTGCTAGAGACCCGGTCGAGGACCTAAACTATGGCTACACCTTC.

This clonotype was observed at least ten times. This rearrangement joins TRBV7-2 to TRBJ1-5; D unresolved. V lost 2 bases and J 5 bases, leaving 10 bases between the germline ends. Germline V gene sequence: CDR1 SGHTA, CDR2 FQGNSA. The CDR3 totals 14 residues. CDR3 sequence reads: CASSLRPQDQPQHF. CDR3 sequence (DNA): TGTGCCAGCAGCTTAAGACCCCAGGATCAGCCCCAGCATTTT.

The chain links TRBV18 to TRBJ2-1; TRBD2 is a possible D gene (5 bases). V was clipped by 6 bases and J by 3 bases, with 9 bases between them. The CDR3 is made up of 13 amino acids. CDR1 and CDR2 from the germline V gene are KGHSH and LQKENI. The CDR3 here is CASSWENYNEQFF. The CDR3 bases are TGTGCCAGCTCCTGGGAGAACTACAATGAGCAGTTCTTC.

This clonotype was seen at least ten times. The genes are TRBV28 and TRBJ2-5; a possible D gene is TRBD2 (5 bases). CDR1 is MDHEN and CDR2 is SYDVKM in the germline V gene. V was clipped by 2 bases and J by 2 bases, with 9 bases between them. CDR3 length equals 14 residues. The DNA of the CDR3 is TGTGCCAGCAGTTTAGAGGGAAGGCAAGAGACCCAGTACTTC. Protein: CASSLEGRQETQYF.